A single sample is the source of the 3 T cell receptor beta chains below, sequenced in a study of naive and memory T cell subsets. The beta constant-region primer was an equimolar mix of two oligonucleotides covering TRBC1 and TRBC2. Nested alpha and beta constant-region primers with the SP2 primer drove four PCR rounds on ligated cDNA. Via MiXCR, TCRdb re-called the UMI-ligation and nested PCR reads, giving one row per CDR3 protein. Of 8,500 to 10,000 distinct CDR3 sequences in the sample, roughly 6% were seen once. What was sequenced was CD4+ TEMRA cells from blood. Indicated subset: effector memory re-expressing CD45RA, CD45RA+ CD27-. These receptors came from a human donor in good health.

This clonotype was observed at least ten times. This chain uses TRBV18 with TRBJ1-2, with a possible D match to TRBD1 (6 bases). The V end lost 3 bases, the J end lost 0 bases, and 11 bases lay between the germline ends. This CDR3 spans 15 amino acids. Germline V gene data show CDR1 as KGHSH and CDR2 as LQKENI. CDR3 sequence: CASSPRGLANYGYTF. The CDR3 bases are TGTGCCAGCTCACCCAGGGGCCTCGCTAACTATGGCTACACCTTC. The whole variable domain, filled in from reference TRBV18 and TRBJ1-2, reads NAGVMQNPRHLVRRRGQEARLRCSPMKGHSHVYWYRQLPEEGLKFMVYLQKENIIDESGMPKERFSAEFPKEGPSILRIQQVVRGDSAAYFCASSPRGLANYGYTFGSGTRLTVV.

This clonotype has only a few counts. The chain recombines TRBV7-9 with TRBJ1-2; the match to TRBD1 covers 9 bases. The CDR3 sequence is 15 residues long. Germline V gene sequence: CDR1 SEHNR, CDR2 FQNEAQ (reference sequence). The V gene end was trimmed by 5 bases and the J gene end by 8 bases; junction bases not matched to a gene: 12. CDR3 in DNA: TGTGCCAGCAGCCCGGACAGGGGCCTTTTGTTCGGCTACACCTTC. It specifies CASSPDRGLLFGYTF.

This clonotype was seen at least ten times. V is TRBV28 and J is TRBJ1-1; no clear D gene. The ends were cut back, 2 bases at V and 7 bases at J, with 8 bases in the middle. This CDR3 is 12 amino acids long. Germline assignment: CDR1 MDHEN and CDR2 SYDVKM. The CDR3 here is CASSLRRREAFF. CDR3 nucleotides: TGTGCCAGCAGTTTACGGCGCCGTGAAGCTTTCTTT. Full variable domain (rest looked up from reference TRBV28 and TRBJ1-1): DVKVTQSSRYLVKRTGEKVFLECVQDMDHENMFWYRQDPGLGLRLIYFSYDVKMKEKGDIPEGYSVSREKKERFSLILESASTNQTSMYLCASSLRRREAFFGQGTRLTVV.